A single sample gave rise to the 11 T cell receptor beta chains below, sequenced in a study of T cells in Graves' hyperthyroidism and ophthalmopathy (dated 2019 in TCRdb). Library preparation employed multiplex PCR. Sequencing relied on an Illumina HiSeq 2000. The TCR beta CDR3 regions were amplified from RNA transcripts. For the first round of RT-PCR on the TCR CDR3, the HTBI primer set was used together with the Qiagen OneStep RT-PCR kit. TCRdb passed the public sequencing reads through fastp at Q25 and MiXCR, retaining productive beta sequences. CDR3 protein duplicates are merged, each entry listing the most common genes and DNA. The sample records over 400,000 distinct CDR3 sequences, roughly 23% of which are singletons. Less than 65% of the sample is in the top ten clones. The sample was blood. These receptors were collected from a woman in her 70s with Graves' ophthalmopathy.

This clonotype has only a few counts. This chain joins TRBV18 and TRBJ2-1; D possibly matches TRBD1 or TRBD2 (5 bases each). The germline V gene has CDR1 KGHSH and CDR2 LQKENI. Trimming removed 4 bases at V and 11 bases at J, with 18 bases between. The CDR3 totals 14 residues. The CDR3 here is CASSQTRDRLQQFF. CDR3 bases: TGTGCCAGCTCACAAACCCGGGACCGTCTTCAGCAGTTCTTC.

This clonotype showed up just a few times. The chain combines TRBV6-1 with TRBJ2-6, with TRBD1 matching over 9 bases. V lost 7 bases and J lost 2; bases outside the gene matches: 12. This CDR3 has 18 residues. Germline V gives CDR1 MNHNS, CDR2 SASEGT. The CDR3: CASNLAGQGQPGANVLTF. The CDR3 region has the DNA TGTGCCAGCAACCTTGCGGGACAGGGTCAACCTGGGGCCAACGTCCTGACTTTC.

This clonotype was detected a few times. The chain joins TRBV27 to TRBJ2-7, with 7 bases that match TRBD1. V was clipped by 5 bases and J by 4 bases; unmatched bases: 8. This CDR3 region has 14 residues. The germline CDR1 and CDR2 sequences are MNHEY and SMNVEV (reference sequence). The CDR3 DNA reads TGTGCCAGCAGTCCACTGGGACAGACTTACGAGCAGTACTTC. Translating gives CASSPLGQTYEQYF.

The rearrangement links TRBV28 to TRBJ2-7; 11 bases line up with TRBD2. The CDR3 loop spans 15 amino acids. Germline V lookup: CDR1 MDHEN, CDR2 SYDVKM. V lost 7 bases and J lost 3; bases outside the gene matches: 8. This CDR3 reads CASIRSGTSGYEQYF. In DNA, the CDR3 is TGTGCCAGCATTCGTTCCGGGACTAGCGGCTACGAGCAGTACTTC.

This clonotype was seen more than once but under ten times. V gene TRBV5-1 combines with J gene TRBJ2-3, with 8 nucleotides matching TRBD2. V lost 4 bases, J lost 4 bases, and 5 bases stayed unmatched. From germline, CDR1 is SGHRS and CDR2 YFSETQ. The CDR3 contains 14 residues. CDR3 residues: CASSKGLESDTQYF. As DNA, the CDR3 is TGCGCCAGCAGCAAGGGACTAGAGTCAGATACGCAGTATTTT.

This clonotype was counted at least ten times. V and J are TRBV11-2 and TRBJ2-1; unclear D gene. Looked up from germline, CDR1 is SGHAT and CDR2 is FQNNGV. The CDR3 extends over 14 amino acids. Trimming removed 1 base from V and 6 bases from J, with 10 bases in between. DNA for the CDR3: TGTGCCAGCAGCTTAGGGCCCAGGAGCAATGAGCAGTTCTTC. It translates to CASSLGPRSNEQFF.

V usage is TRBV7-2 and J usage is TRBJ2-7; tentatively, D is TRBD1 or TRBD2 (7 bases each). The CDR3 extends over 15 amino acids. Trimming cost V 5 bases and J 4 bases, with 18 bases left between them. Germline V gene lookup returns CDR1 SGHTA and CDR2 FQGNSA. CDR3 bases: TGTGCCAGCAGCCCCCCAGGGGGGAGGGCGTACGAGCAGTACTTC. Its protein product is CASSPPGGRAYEQYF. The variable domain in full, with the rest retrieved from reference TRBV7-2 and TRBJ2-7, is GAGVSQSPSNKVTEKGKDVELRCDPISGHTALYWYRQSLGQGLEFLIYFQGNSAPDKSGLPSDRFSAERTGGSVSTLTIQRTQQEDSAVYLCASSPPGGRAYEQYFGPGTRLTVT.

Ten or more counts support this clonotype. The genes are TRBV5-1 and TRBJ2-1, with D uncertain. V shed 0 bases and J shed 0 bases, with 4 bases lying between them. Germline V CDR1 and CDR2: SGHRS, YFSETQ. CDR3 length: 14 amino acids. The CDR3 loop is CASSLVASYNEQFF. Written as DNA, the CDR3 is TGCGCCAGCAGCTTGGTTGCCTCCTACAATGAGCAGTTCTTC.

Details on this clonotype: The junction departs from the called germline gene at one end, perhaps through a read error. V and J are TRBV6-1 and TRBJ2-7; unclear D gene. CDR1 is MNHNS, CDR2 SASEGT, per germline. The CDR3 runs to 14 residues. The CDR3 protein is CASSGPVQSYGQYF. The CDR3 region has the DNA TGTGCCAGCAGCGGGCCGGTGCAGTCCTACGGGCAGTACTTC.

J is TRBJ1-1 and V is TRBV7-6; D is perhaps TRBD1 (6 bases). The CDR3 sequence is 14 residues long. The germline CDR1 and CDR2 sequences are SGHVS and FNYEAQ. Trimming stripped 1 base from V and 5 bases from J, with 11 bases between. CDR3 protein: CASSLGIGGTEAFF. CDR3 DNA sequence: TGTGCCAGCAGCTTAGGCATAGGGGGGACTGAAGCTTTCTTT.

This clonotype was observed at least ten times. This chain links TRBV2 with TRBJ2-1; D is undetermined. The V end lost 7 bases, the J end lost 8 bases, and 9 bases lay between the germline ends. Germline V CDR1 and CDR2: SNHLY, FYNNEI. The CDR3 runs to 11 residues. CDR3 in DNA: TGTGCCAGCACCCAACTCCATGAGCAGTTCTTC. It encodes CASTQLHEQFF.